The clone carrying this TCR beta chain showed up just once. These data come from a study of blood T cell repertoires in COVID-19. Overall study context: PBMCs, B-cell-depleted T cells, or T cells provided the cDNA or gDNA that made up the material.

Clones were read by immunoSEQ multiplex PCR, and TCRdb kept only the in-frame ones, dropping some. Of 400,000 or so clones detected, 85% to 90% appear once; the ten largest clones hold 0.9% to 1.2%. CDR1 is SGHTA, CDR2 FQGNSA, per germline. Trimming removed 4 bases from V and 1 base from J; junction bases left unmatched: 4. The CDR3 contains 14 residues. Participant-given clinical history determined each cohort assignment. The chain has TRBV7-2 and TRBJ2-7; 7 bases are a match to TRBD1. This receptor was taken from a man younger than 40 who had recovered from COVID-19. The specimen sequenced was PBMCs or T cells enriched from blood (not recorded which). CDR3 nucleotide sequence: TGTGCCAGCAGCTACCGGGACAGTTCCTACGAGCAGTACTTC. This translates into CASSYRDSSYEQYF.